This TCR beta chain was profiled in a study of CD8+ T cells in alopecia areata (dated by TCRdb to the late 2010s). Some background on the complete study: Treated patients were enrolled in an open-label pilot trial of oral tofacitinib at 5 to 10 mg twice daily for moderate-to-severe alopecia areata. Scalp clonality was compared among normal scalp (n=4), patchy alopecia areata scalp (n=8), and alopecia totalis/universalis scalp (n=8). TCRbeta CDR3 regions were amplified by immunoSEQ multiplex PCR using 35 Vbeta forward and 13 Jbeta reverse primers. In humans, TCRbeta sequencing was performed on scalp tissue and on sorted CD4+ and CD8+ peripheral blood T cells from healthy controls and from patients with patchy or totalis/universalis alopecia areata. High-throughput TCRbeta sequencing was used to examine T cell clonal expansion in alopecia areata in both the C3H/HeJ mouse model and human patients. Patients on tofacitinib were biopsied at baseline and after 4 and 24 weeks of treatment, and several of the patients also had a later scalp biopsy. Patients received tofacitinib for 6 to 18 months and were then followed off drug for 6 months to check for delayed response and recurrence. The RNA source kit depended on sample type: the PAXgene miRNA kit for fixed scalp, the miRNeasy kit for PBMCs, and the RNeasy kit for mouse skin. The SALT score, which quantifies the percentage of affected scalp surface area, was used to measure disease severity in treated patients.

General conclusions and limits of the study: Because the treated cohort was small and had only one nonresponder, larger studies are needed to examine links between baseline CD8+ expansion and response. Resident alphabeta T cells in normal human skin are also sequenced, complicating scalp TCR repertoire analysis, unlike mouse skin dominated by gammadelta T cells. Compared with normal scalp, lesional scalp had higher clonality and more expanded CD8+ clones, particularly in alopecia totalis/universalis, a pattern that suggests antigenic drive. Shared TCR sequences between patients were less evident than in mice, which may be partly attributable to HLA diversity in the patient population. Tofacitinib significantly lowered scalp clonality and the number of expanded CD8+ clones among the top 100 scalp clones. Many expanded lesional clones were found to persist in scalp and blood during tofacitinib treatment, and relapse after treatment cessation may be partly explained by this persistence.

This clone appeared once. Its antigen has not been determined. No much larger clone is present one base from it, and per-base qualities are unavailable. Libraries were prepared through the immunoSEQ multiplex PCR assay. For TCR sequencing, RNA was extracted from every sample and reverse transcribed into cDNA to serve as template. First-strand cDNA was synthesized with SuperScript III using a 2:1 mix of oligo-dT and random hexamers. A synthetic immune receptor repertoire was used to assess amplification bias, and residual bias was removed computationally. On the study's bioinformatics: Raw reads were preprocessed to remove errors, and CDR3 was defined by IMGT conventions from the conserved cysteine to phenylalanine. Clonality was computed by normalizing Shannon entropy by log2 of the number of productive unique TCRs and subtracting the result from 1. Whether scalp clones were CD4 or CD8 was inferred by matching scalp TCRbeta sequences against CD4 and CD8 repertoires sorted from blood. Sourced from immuneACCESS, this table was stored by TCRdb with only in-frame sequences that have V and J called. A share of the clones is absent; for the studies checked, an unresolved V gene accounts for under half, and the remainder has no known explanation. The V and J calls and clone size were taken over from that table, and D and trimming were inferred from the DNA. Present in this sample are more than 85,000 clones, 60% to 75% of which were seen just once. The top ten clones comprise roughly a sixth of the sample.

V trim: 6 bases; J trim: 5 bases; unmatched bases: 6. In the germline V gene, CDR1 corresponds to MGHRA and CDR2 to YSYEKL. Reading from cysteine to phenylalanine, the CDR3 counts 13 amino acids. Here the CDR3 DNA is all that survives: 39 bases in frame from base 1. Explained via the paper, the time point label denotes: 4 weeks on oral tofacitinib. The treatment or condition tag for this specimen amounts to: oral pan-JAK inhibitor, 5-10 mg twice daily. From alopecia areata patients, peripheral blood was collected along with lesional scalp punch biopsies. After PBMCs were isolated by density centrifugation and stained for CD3, CD4 and CD8, a FACSAria was used to sort CD4+ and CD8+ T cells.

The sequencing here drew on CD8+ T cells sorted from blood, taken at week 4, from a patient treated with tofacitinib. The TCR was taken from a human donor with alopecia areata. The rearranged segments are TRBV4-1 and TRBJ2-5, with 7 bases matching TRBD2. The CDR3 region: CASRGSGSETQYF. The nucleotide sequence reads as follows: TGCGCCAGCAGGGGTAGCGGGTCGGAGACCCAGTACTTC.